This TCR beta chain was identified during a study of a mutant IDH1 vaccine in newly diagnosed glioma. Looking at the study overall: Investigators started vaccination 4-6 weeks after radiotherapy alone, or with temozolomide cycles.

Study observations and caveats: Vaccination elicited immune responses in approximately 93% of patients. Apparently unrelated to pseudoprogression were changes in the top peripheral T cell clonotypes.

Germline assignment: CDR1 WNHNN and CDR2 SYGVQD (reference sequence). This CDR3 has 14 residues. Trimming left V 6 bases short and J 2 bases short, with 14 bases between. The time point denotes: week 47, end of study. Vaccinated patients received 300 ug of mutant IDH1 20-mer peptide per dose, with topical imiquimod. Weeks 1, 3, 5, 7, 11, 15, 19 and 23 were when patients received their eight vaccinations. Clones were sequenced by immunoSEQ multiplex PCR, and TCRdb holds only the in-frame ones, with some missing. The data show about 56,000 clones, 75% to 90% seen once. A remark on this clone: Antigen specificity is unknown.

V gene TRBV10-1 combines with J gene TRBJ2-7; maybe TRBD1 (5 bases). The receptor comes from a woman aged 50 to 65 with glioma. The material sequenced was PBMCs, taken from a glioma patient whose treatment included an IDH1 peptide vaccine. This CDR3 is CASRLDKGTYEQYF. CDR3 DNA sequence: TGCGCCAGCAGGTTAGATAAGGGGACCTACGAGCAGTACTTC.